A single sample gave rise to the 11 T cell receptor beta chains below, sequenced in a study of blood T cell repertoires in COVID-19. This table comes from immunoSEQ multiplex PCR, and its TCRdb copy is limited to in-frame clones, with some not included. Here the sample spans 110,000 or so clones, over 75% being singletons. Sequences were obtained from peripheral blood. These receptors came from an older woman who had recovered from COVID-19.

This clone was detected a few times. The J gene is TRBJ1-5, the V gene TRBV9; D is unresolved. V was pared by 0 bases and J by 0 bases, with 7 bases between. There are 15 residues in the CDR3. Germline loops: CDR1 SGDLS, CDR2 YYNGEE. The CDR3 loop reads CASSVVPDSNQPQHF. The CDR3 bases are TGTGCCAGCAGCGTAGTCCCAGATAGCAATCAGCCCCAGCATTTT.

The CDR3 spells CASSLGLAGGNEQFF. CDR3 DNA sequence: TGTGCCAGCAGCTTGGGACTAGCGGGGGGGAATGAGCAGTTCTTC. The V and J genes are TRBV5-4 and TRBJ2-1, with 14 bases fitting TRBD2. The CDR3 runs 15 residues. After removal of 0 bases from V and 7 bases from J, the junction contained 0 bases not matched to a gene. Germline V gene lookup returns CDR1 SGHNT and CDR2 YYREEE (reference sequence).

The chain is built from TRBV7-9 and TRBJ1-6; 7 bases are shared with TRBD1. CDR3 length: 16 residues. Germline-derived CDR1 and CDR2 are SEHNR and FQNEAQ (reference sequence). V trimming: 5 bases; J trimming: 7 bases; junction bases outside the gene matches: 11. This chain's CDR3 is CASSPRTGTANSPLHF. CDR3 sequence (DNA): TGTGCCAGCAGCCCTCGAACCGGGACAGCCAATTCACCCCTCCACTTT.

V gene TRBV10-2 combines with J gene TRBJ2-5; TRBD2 agrees at 7 bases. Germline V gene lookup returns CDR1 WSHSY and CDR2 SAAADI. The CDR3 totals 16 residues. The V segment lost 3 bases and the J segment 3 bases; nucleotides outside the gene matches: 10. Here the CDR3 DNA reads TGCGCCAGCAGTGATACCAGCGGGGCTACCAAAGAGACCCAGTACTTC. Amino acid sequence: CASSDTSGATKETQYF.

The chain has TRBV6-5 and TRBJ1-4; tentative D call: TRBD1 (6 bases). Germline V lookup: CDR1 MNHEY, CDR2 SVGAGI. Trimming removed 2 bases at V and 6 bases at J, with 10 bases between. CDR3 length equals 14 residues. The CDR3 protein is CASSYREGDEKLFF. The DNA of the CDR3 is TGTGCCAGCAGTTACAGGGAGGGGGATGAAAAACTGTTTTTT.

This clone was detected only once. The rearrangement links TRBV14 to TRBJ1-6, with 7 bases lining up with TRBD1. Unmatched junction bases numbered 4, after V lost 8 bases and J lost 6 bases. Germline-derived CDR1 and CDR2 are SGHDN and FVKESK. The CDR3 consists of 13 residues. In DNA, the CDR3 is TGTGCCAGCGGGCCAGGGGGTAATTCACCCCTCCACTTT. This codes for CASGPGGNSPLHF.

The chain joins TRBV29-1 to TRBJ2-1; D call uncertain. The CDR3 has 14 residues. Per the germline V gene, CDR1 is SQVTM and CDR2 is ANQGSEA. Deletions cut 3 bases from V and 4 bases from J, with 13 bases between. CDR3 in amino acids: CSVEKPIQYNEQFF. The CDR3 DNA sequence: TGCAGCGTTGAGAAGCCTATACAGTACAATGAGCAGTTCTTC.

The rearrangement joins TRBV11-2 to TRBJ2-5, with a possible D match to TRBD2 (7 bases). V dropped 0 bases and J dropped 8 bases, with 16 bases sitting between them. The CDR3 runs to 15 residues. Germline-derived CDR1 and CDR2 are SGHAT and FQNNGV. The CDR3 here is CASSLDGGLSPTQYF. The CDR3 nucleotides are TGTGCCAGCAGCTTAGACGGGGGGCTGAGCCCAACCCAGTACTTC.

The chain uses TRBV7-9 and TRBJ1-1; 10 nucleotides agree with TRBD1. CDR1 and CDR2 from the germline V gene are SEHNR and FQNEAQ (reference sequence). This CDR3 region has 15 residues. V lost 5 bases to trimming and J lost 6 bases; unmatched junction nucleotides: 9. CDR3 loop: CASSARDRGFSEAFF. CDR3 DNA sequence: TGTGCCAGCAGCGCTAGGGACAGGGGATTCTCTGAAGCTTTCTTT.

This clone was picked up a small number of times. The chain couples TRBV7-9 to TRBJ1-1; TRBD1 matches 10 bases. V trimming: 5 bases; J trimming: 5 bases; junction bases outside the gene matches: 5. CDR3 length equals 14 residues. Germline CDR1 reads SEHNR; CDR2 reads FQNEAQ (reference sequence). The chain's CDR3 is CASSLWTGGTEAFF. CDR3 DNA: TGTGCCAGCAGCCTGTGGACAGGGGGGACTGAAGCTTTCTTT.

This chain uses TRBV12-3 or TRBV12-4 with TRBJ2-7; D is possibly TRBD2 (5 bases). The CDR3 runs to 12 residues. V was shortened by 1 base and J by 6 bases, with 7 bases between the two germline ends. The CDR3 here is CASSLGGVEQYF. The CDR3 bases are TGTGCCAGCAGTTTAGGGGGAGTCGAGCAGTACTTC.